This T cell receptor beta chain was found in a study of early T cells in non-severe SARS-CoV-2 infection. Study at large: Sequencing used unsorted whole-blood bulk RNA, so chains lack pairing. Notes on the study in general: Using VDJdb, the matching emphasized anti-spike CD8 responses while missing private and CD4 specificities.

As for this clonotype: As yet, its antigen is unknown.

TCRdb itself ran the 5' RACE reads through MiXCR, one entry per CDR3 protein. The sample includes about 77,000 distinct CDR3 sequences, approximately 5% of them seen just once. V gave up 4 bases and J gave up 3 bases; unmatched junction bases: 4. Germline CDR1 reads SGHRS; CDR2 reads YFSETQ. This CDR3 is 16 amino acids long. The specimen was whole blood, collected at baseline. V gene TRBV5-1 combines with J gene TRBJ2-3; TRBD2 matches 14 bases. The receptor comes from an adult who was a healthcare worker with PCR-confirmed SARS-CoV-2 infection or an uninfected control (not recorded which). For the CDR3, the DNA is TGCGCCAGCAGCCCGGGACTAGCGGGAGCTACAGATACGCAGTATTTT. As protein: CASSPGLAGATDTQYF.